Reported below is one T cell receptor (beta chain). No antigen is known for it. There are no base qualities to consult, and no much larger clone falls within one base. These data come from a study of cytomegalovirus exposure and HLA in healthy donors (TCRdb year 2017). With regard to the full study: According to an earlier analysis of 587 of the donors, 150 million to 200 million T cells yielded 117 million unique TCR beta sequences and approximately 280 Gb of sequence data. Roughly 300 gigabases of sequencing data and around 80 million unique TCR sequences made up an early release that covered fewer than 650 HLA-typed donors. Of the 398 genotyped donors, about 80% fell in the genetic ancestry cluster associated with self-reported Caucasian donors. The study aimed to test whether cataloging public T cell receptors could reveal signatures of past pathogen exposure. The T cell repertoires of some 670 subjects were profiled by immunosequencing and related to cytomegalovirus serostatus. Along with the approximately 700-subject first cohort, a separate validation cohort of around 120 different subjects was used. High-throughput TCR immunosequencing, statistical association of individual TCRs with disease status, and machine learning were combined to predict cytomegalovirus infection status. To study patterns of TCR occurrence, a later analysis re-analyzed previously published TCR beta repertoires from just over 650 donors and added high-resolution HLA genotyping. Rather than drawing on any new phenotypic data, the later analysis identified candidate immune exposures from TCR beta sequences and the way those sequences occurred across donors. To decide whether each TCR beta V gene segment behaved as functional or pseudogenic, an earlier analysis of approximately 600 of the donors relied on high-throughput TCR beta sequencing. Donor age, sex, ethnicity and CMV serostatus were compiled alongside the repertoire data. Genome-wide SNP genotypes for about three fifths of the roughly 670 donors were used in a later genetic analysis, which treated that subset as a discovery cohort. All discovery cohort repertoires had been generated using a single sequencing platform. HLA typing included class I and class II loci at four-digit resolution. Typing coverage differed by locus: A, B, C, DRB1 and DQB1 were typed in about 629-630 donors, DQA1 in about 500, DPA1 in around 600, and DPB1 in around 440. Roughly five DR-DQ haplotypes were handled as single units for association and clustering because linkage in the cohort was strong. Among roughly 370 genotyped donors of the cohort, an average of roughly 240,000 unique TCR beta nucleotide sequences were sequenced per donor, roughly 18% of them non-productive.

In the germline V gene, CDR1 corresponds to MRHNA and CDR2 to SNTAGT. Trimming takes 6 bases off V and 4 bases off J; junction bases not matched to a gene: 3. Including cysteine and phenylalanine, the CDR3 has 13 amino acids. Only the CDR3 part of the read is kept: 39 bases, read in frame from the first base. Findings and caveats that apply to the study as a whole: Most CMV-associated TCR beta chains appeared to be HLA-restricted in a later analysis, and the HLA associations seemed to be driven largely by CMV exposure. The authors suggested that the approach could potentially be extended to other disease states and immunological phenotypes. A later analysis found that HLA-associated TCR beta chains were more clonally expanded and had lower generation probabilities than equally common non-associated chains. A cluster of highly shared sequence variants was judged likely to represent a technical artifact of the sequencing pipeline. The study listed over 150 TCR beta chains as associated with cytomegalovirus. Compared with the roughly 670-donor mean, donors in an Asian-associated ancestry cluster had fewer N-insertions in productive TCRs, according to a later genetic analysis. The classifier was reported to diagnose cytomegalovirus status with high specificity and sensitivity in both the original cohort and the validation cohort. The only immune exposure information available for the cohort was CMV serostatus. Because counts were too low, seventeen rarely observed V segments, including chromosome 9 orphons, were left out of the earlier analysis of 587 of the donors. Because HLA typing was unavailable for some donors at each locus, only the typed subset was used in association tests. A later analysis reported that several top co-occurrence clusters appeared linked to parvovirus B19, influenza, CMV and Epstein-Barr virus. In a later analysis, TCR association rates were found to vary across HLA loci, with the most associated TCRs seen for DRB1 alleles and the fewest for HLA-C alleles. Because the 87-base-pair reads could not distinguish some IMGT-functional V segments, including TRBV6-2 and TRBV6-3, those segments were excluded. A further reported finding was that TCR beta sequences accurately predicted the HLA-A and HLA-B alleles for most subjects in the first cohort. This cohort had only TCR beta chains sequenced, and the lack of alpha or paired-chain data limited which features could be detected. When HLA alleles, especially DR and DQ, strongly co-occurred, attributing TCR associations to individual alleles was difficult. A later analysis associated 16,951 TCR beta sequences with specific HLA alleles at a false discovery rate of 0.05. Correlated functional status among segregating V segments might be attributable to linkage disequilibrium, but an unknown experimental factor could not be ruled out. Across donors, most TCR sequences were observed very rarely, whereas some public TCRs were present in many individuals. In an earlier analysis of about 600 of the donors, most TCR beta V segments appeared in productive rearrangements about 87% or about 30% of the time, broadly matching IMGT annotations. Sequencing depth was assumed to be roughly uniform across donors in the presence/absence analyses, though that assumption may not hold. A later genetic analysis associated a missense DCLRE1C variant with V-gene and J-gene trimming of TCR beta chains, and an independent cohort replicated the association. A few of the identified cytomegalovirus-associated TCR beta chains were confirmed in vitro to be specific for cytomegalovirus antigens.

In total, 500 to 700 healthy bone marrow donors made up the cohort. All cohort members were sampled while nominally healthy, although unrecorded immune exposures were likely present. The donor tested CMV seropositive, placing the donor among the 310 or so seropositive members of the cohort. A peripheral blood sample was provided by each donor, and peripheral blood mononuclear cells were used for TCR beta sequencing. The Qiagen DNeasy Blood Extraction Kit was used to extract genomic DNA from the blood cell samples. Receptors were amplified or captured by the immunoSEQ multiplex PCR assay. For the multiplex PCR, a mixture combining 60 forward primers for TCR Vbeta segments and 13 reverse primers for TCR Jbeta segments was used. The CDR3 region of rearranged TCR beta genes was amplified from genomic DNA with a multiplex PCR assay. Amplified TCR beta libraries were sequenced as 87-base-pair reads on the Illumina HiSeq System. In the source study's methods: A later analysis tallied 70 million to 100 million unique TCR beta chains across the roughly 610 repertoires, and some 10 million of those chains were shared by two or more donors. Raw reads were error-corrected and collapsed into unique sequences with a nearest-neighbor algorithm that merged closely related sequences to remove PCR and sequencing errors. V, D and J gene segments were assigned by aligning CDR3 sequences to IMGT reference sequences. For a sequence to be retained, at least a six-nucleotide match to both a V gene segment and a J gene segment was required. Rearrangements were called productive when the CDR3 lacked stop codons and stayed in frame with V and J; all others were non-productive. CDR3 was defined by IMGT convention, running from the second conserved V-encoded cysteine to the conserved J-encoded phenylalanine. The earlier analysis of 450 to 750 of the donors excluded any sequence lacking an unambiguous match to a single V gene segment. In an earlier analysis of several hundred of the donors, V segments were called functional above 56.7% productive rearrangements and were called segregating when the between-donor standard deviation exceeded 5%. A statistical classification framework was developed to diagnose cytomegalovirus status using the catalog of TCR beta chain sequences. V and J gene assignment, in a later analysis, came from comparing TCR nucleotide sequences with IMGT/GENE-DB human TR gene sequences. The TCRdist pipeline was used in a later analysis to assign CDR3 sequences and most-parsimonious VDJ recombination scenarios. In a later analysis, every TCR beta chain was defined by the combination of its CDR3 amino acid sequence and its V-gene family, and reads without a unique V-gene family were dropped. In a later analysis, 450 to 600 highly shared, low-generation-probability nucleotide sequences were removed to address suspected cross-contamination and a sequencing artifact. In a later analysis, a clonal expansion index for each public chain was calculated from normalized within-repertoire ranks of inferred template counts. In a later analysis, generation probabilities were computed using a VDJ recombination model fitted to out-of-frame rearrangements, and the results were checked against IGoR. A later analysis scored TCR-TCR, TCR-HLA and TCR-CMV co-occurrence with hypergeometric tests, applying a repertoire-size bias correction to TCR pairs. In a later analysis, false discovery rates were estimated by permuting HLA or CMV assignments 20 times. A later analysis grouped co-occurring TCRs with DBSCAN, adding TCRdist sequence similarity when clustering within HLA-allele-positive subsets. Repertoires with fewer than 30,000 or more than 120,000 public chains, plus five repertoires with anomalous nucleotide sharing, were excluded from co-occurrence clustering. Entries here come from immuneACCESS through TCRdb and include only in-frame sequences with V and J called. Some clones fail to appear in such tables; in the studies checked, an unresolved V gene covers under half of the shortfall, and the cause of the remainder is unknown. The V and J calls and clone size are taken from that table; D and trimming were inferred from the DNA. The sample table contains more than 95,000 clones; only one count was recorded for roughly 85% of them. The top ten hold roughly 5.9% of the sample.

The sequence joins TRBV6-4 to TRBJ2-5, and TRBD1 aligns with 9 junction nucleotides. The TCR was taken from a man between 60 and 70 years old in good health and CMV-seropositive. The sample taken for sequencing was PBMCs. The CDR3 region has the sequence CASRNRGRETQYF. The bases read TGTGCCAGCAGGAACAGGGGGCGAGAGACCCAGTACTTC.